These 4 T cell receptor beta chains originate from one sample sequenced in a study of T cell responses to AZD1222 COVID-19 vaccine. Profiling relied on immunoSEQ multiplex PCR, and the TCRdb table lists in-frame clones only, not all of them. The sample holds more than 60,000 clones, 80% to 90% seen once. The sequencing used peripheral blood, collected 28 days after the second AZD1222 dose. These receptor sequences come from an adult who received the AZD1222 COVID-19 vaccine.

The chain links TRBV29-1 to TRBJ2-7; the match to TRBD2 covers 13 bases. Trimming took 5 bases from V and 12 from J; bases not matched to a gene: 7. Germline values: CDR1 SQVTM, CDR2 ANQGSEA. CDR3 length: 12 amino acids. The CDR3 spells CSVQLAGGPTYF. The CDR3 nucleotides read TGCAGCGTTCAACTAGCGGGAGGGCCAACGTACTTC.

This clone occurred once. The chain has TRBV5-6 and TRBJ1-2; TRBD1 matches at 12 bases. The CDR3 extends over 16 amino acids. Germline V gene lookup returns CDR1 SGHDT and CDR2 YYEEEE. V was pared by 4 bases and J by 4 bases, with 8 bases of the junction left unmatched. The CDR3 nucleotides read TGTGCCAGCAGCGGGGACAGGGGGCAGTCTTCCTATGGCTACACCTTC. This encodes CASSGDRGQSSYGYTF.

V usage is TRBV7-2 and J usage is TRBJ2-2; D remains unclear. The ends were cut back, 7 bases at V and 2 bases at J, with 11 bases in the middle. Germline CDR1 SGHTA, CDR2 FQGNSA. The CDR3 has 14 residues. CDR3 residues: CASTPGRNTGELFF. The CDR3 DNA sequence: TGTGCCAGCACCCCGGGCCGAAACACCGGGGAGCTGTTTTTT.

This clone came up many times. This chain links TRBV5-4 with TRBJ2-3, with D perhaps matching TRBD1 (7 bases). CDR3 size: 16 residues. CDR1 and CDR2 from the germline V gene are SGHNT and YYREEE (reference sequence). Trimming stripped 0 bases from V and 3 bases from J, with 14 bases between. The CDR3 DNA reads TGTGCCAGCAGCTTGGGGACAGGACGGGGGACAGATACGCAGTATTTT. This sequence encodes CASSLGTGRGTDTQYF.